This TCR beta chain was found in a study of cytomegalovirus exposure and HLA in healthy donors (dated by TCRdb to between 2016 and 2019). Turning to the overall study: In an earlier analysis of roughly 590 of the donors, about 270 Gb of sequence data and 117 million unique TCR beta sequences from about 179 million T cells were reported. To predict cytomegalovirus infection status, the study combined high-throughput TCR immunosequencing, statistical association of individual TCRs with disease status, and machine learning. HLA typing covered class I and class II loci at four-digit resolution. Across 300 to 500 genotyped donors of the cohort, an average of about 200,000 unique TCR beta nucleotide sequences per donor were sequenced, and roughly a sixth of those sequences were non-productive. Alongside the repertoire data, information on donor age, sex, ethnicity and CMV serostatus was compiled. A later analysis re-examined previously published TCR beta repertoires from about 670 donors and added high-resolution HLA genotyping to investigate patterns of TCR occurrence. The study was designed to test whether signatures of past pathogen exposure could be identified by cataloging public T cell receptors. Rather than using new phenotypic data, the later analysis identified candidate immune exposures from TCR beta sequences and from how often those sequences occurred across donors. An early release that covered several hundred HLA-typed donors contained around 300 gigabases of sequencing data and tens of millions of unique TCR sequences. The number of donors typed differed by locus, with roughly 620-630 for A, B, C, DRB1 and DQB1, roughly 550 for DQA1, approximately 580 for DPA1, and some 450 for DPB1. Because of strong linkage in the cohort, a few DR-DQ haplotypes were treated as single units for association and clustering. Every repertoire in the discovery cohort had been generated on one and the same sequencing platform. Of the approximately 400 genotyped donors, around 81% fell in the genetic ancestry cluster associated with self-reported Caucasian donors. The T cell repertoires of around 670 subjects were profiled by immunosequencing and related to cytomegalovirus serostatus. An earlier analysis of 500 to 650 of the donors applied high-throughput TCR beta sequencing to assess whether each TCR beta V gene segment acted as functional or pseudogenic. Genome-wide SNP genotypes for about three fifths of the 666 donors were used in a later genetic analysis, which treated that subset as a discovery cohort. Besides the first cohort of 666 subjects, a separate validation cohort made up of 120 different subjects was used. Study-wide conclusions, independent of this receptor: Assigning TCR associations to individual alleles was difficult when HLA alleles, especially DR and DQ, strongly co-occurred. This cohort had only TCR beta chains sequenced, and the lack of alpha or paired-chain data limited which features could be detected. In an earlier analysis of some 540 of the donors, most TCR beta V segments appeared in productive rearrangements about 87% or about 30% of the time, broadly matching IMGT annotations. Cytomegalovirus status was reported to be diagnosed by the classifier with high specificity and sensitivity in both the original and validation cohorts. A later genetic analysis associated a missense DCLRE1C variant with V-gene and J-gene trimming of TCR beta chains, and an independent cohort replicated the association. Some IMGT-functional V segments, including TRBV6-2 and TRBV6-3, could not be told apart with the 87-base-pair reads, so those segments were excluded. Most TCR sequences were observed very rarely across donors, whereas some public TCRs were present in many individuals. In a later analysis, HLA-associated TCR beta chains were found to be more clonally expanded and to have lower generation probabilities than equally common non-associated chains. A cluster of highly shared sequence variants was judged likely to represent a technical artifact of the sequencing pipeline. The study gave a list of 150 to 200 TCR beta chains associated with cytomegalovirus. Three of the identified cytomegalovirus-associated TCR beta chains were confirmed in vitro to be specific for cytomegalovirus antigens. At a false discovery rate of 0.05, a later analysis linked 16,000 or so TCR beta sequences to specific HLA alleles. Presence/absence analyses assumed roughly uniform sequencing depth across donors, an assumption that may not hold. According to a later genetic analysis, donors in an Asian-associated ancestry cluster had fewer N-insertions in productive TCRs than the approximately 670-donor mean. A further reported finding was that TCR beta sequences accurately predicted the HLA-A and HLA-B alleles for most subjects in the first cohort. In a later analysis, several top co-occurrence clusters were reported to appear linked to parvovirus B19, influenza, CMV and Epstein-Barr virus. Because some donors lacked HLA typing at each locus, the association tests relied only on the typed subset. Because counts were too low, around 18 rarely observed V segments, including chromosome 9 orphons, were left out of the earlier analysis of 500 to 750 of the donors. In a later analysis, most CMV-associated TCR beta chains were found to appear HLA-restricted, with HLA associations seemingly driven largely by CMV exposure. The authors suggested that the approach could potentially be extended to other disease states and immunological phenotypes. The only immune exposure information available for the cohort was CMV serostatus. According to a later analysis, TCR association rates differed among HLA loci, with DRB1 alleles showing the most associated TCRs and HLA-C alleles showing the fewest. Correlated functional status among segregating V segments might be attributable to linkage disequilibrium, but an unknown experimental factor could not be ruled out.

Sequences SGHRS (CDR1) and YFSETQ (CDR2) are obtained from the germline V gene. Measured from the cysteine to the phenylalanine, the CDR3 is 16 residues long. The DNA shown is the 48-base CDR3, in frame from base 1. V is trimmed back by 3 bases and J by 0 bases, and the junction contains 5 bases that no gene match accounts for. The library was produced with the immunoSEQ multiplex PCR assay. For the multiplex PCR, a mixture combining 60 forward primers for TCR Vbeta segments and 13 reverse primers for TCR Jbeta segments was used. Amplification of the CDR3 region of rearranged TCR beta genes was performed with a multiplex PCR assay on genomic DNA. The Illumina HiSeq System was used to sequence the amplified TCR beta libraries as 87-base-pair reads. In the original analysis: A later analysis counted approximately 84 million unique TCR beta chains across the 550 to 750 repertoires, and around 12 million of these chains were shared by at least two donors. A nearest-neighbor algorithm error-corrected the raw reads and collapsed the reads into unique sequences, merging closely related sequences to remove PCR and sequencing errors. Alignment of CDR3 sequences to IMGT reference sequences was used to assign V, D and J gene segments. For a sequence to be retained, at least a six-nucleotide match to both a V gene segment and a J gene segment was required. Rearrangements were classified as productive when the CDR3 lacked stop codons and remained in frame with V and J, and all other rearrangements were classified as non-productive. Following IMGT convention, CDR3 was defined as the stretch from the second conserved V-encoded cysteine to the conserved J-encoded phenylalanine. The earlier analysis of 450 to 750 of the donors excluded any sequence lacking an unambiguous match to a single V gene segment. In an earlier analysis of 587 of the donors, a V segment was called functional when productive rearrangements were above 56.7%, and segregating when the standard deviation between donors exceeded 5%. A statistical classification framework was developed to diagnose cytomegalovirus status using the catalog of TCR beta chain sequences. In a later analysis, V and J genes were assigned by comparing TCR nucleotide sequences against IMGT/GENE-DB human TR gene sequences. The TCRdist pipeline was used in a later analysis to assign CDR3 sequences and most-parsimonious VDJ recombination scenarios. In a later analysis, each TCR beta chain was defined by its CDR3 amino acid sequence together with its V-gene family, and reads without a unique V-gene family were excluded. In a later analysis, approximately 640 highly shared, low-generation-probability nucleotide sequences were removed to address suspected cross-contamination and a sequencing artifact. In a later analysis, a clonal expansion index for each public chain was calculated from normalized within-repertoire ranks of inferred template counts. A later analysis computed generation probabilities with a VDJ recombination model fitted to out-of-frame rearrangements, and checked the results against IGoR. In a later analysis, TCR-TCR, TCR-HLA and TCR-CMV co-occurrence was scored with hypergeometric tests, and a repertoire-size bias correction was applied to TCR pairs. A later analysis estimated false discovery rates by permuting HLA or CMV assignments 20 times. In a later analysis, co-occurring TCRs were grouped with DBSCAN, and TCRdist sequence similarity was added when clustering was performed within HLA-allele-positive subsets. Repertoires with fewer than 30,000 or more than 120,000 public chains were left out of co-occurrence clustering, as were four to six repertoires with anomalous nucleotide sharing. In its TCRdb copy, this immuneACCESS table keeps in-frame sequences only and misses some clones. Where compared with another copy, unresolved V genes explain less than half of these, and the others have no known cause. Clonal size and the V and J genes are those of that table, whereas D and trimming came from the DNA. The sample includes some 110,000 clones, with around 75% observed a single time. The leading ten clones occupy roughly 0.87% of the sample.

The cohort was made up of about 670 healthy bone marrow donors. At the time of sampling, every cohort member was nominally healthy, though immune exposures that went unrecorded were likely present. The donor was CMV seronegative and belonged to the group of under 400 seronegative cohort members. Every donor gave a peripheral blood sample, and the peripheral blood mononuclear cells from that sample were used for TCR beta sequencing. The Qiagen DNeasy Blood Extraction Kit was used to extract genomic DNA from the blood cell samples. Note on this clone: Its specific antigen is unknown. No much larger clone exists at a distance of one base, and base qualities are not known.

Recombination joined TRBV5-1 with TRBJ2-2, with 7 junctional bases fitting TRBD2. The receptor comes from a woman in her 30s in good health and CMV-seronegative. The sample consisted of PBMCs. The DNA sequence is given as TGCGCCAGCAGCTGGGAGGGGTTCGCGAACACCGGGGAGCTGTTTTTT. It is translated as CASSWEGFANTGELFF. Beyond the CDR3, the reference TRBV5-1 and TRBJ2-2 genes provide the residues; the full variable domain reads: KAGVTQTPRYLIKTRGQQVTLSCSPISGHRSVSWYQQTPGQGLQFLFEYFSETQRNKGNFPGRFSGRQFSNSRSEMNVSTLELGDSALYLCASSWEGFANTGELFFGEGSRLTVL.